Listed here are 8 T cell receptor beta chains from one sample, sequenced in a study of patients and donors after allogeneic stem cell transplantation. TCRdb processed the RT-PCR reads anew with MiXCR; each CDR3 protein has one entry. The sample has about 960,000 distinct CDR3 sequences, roughly 18% seen once. The sample was blood, either unsorted or a sorted T cell fraction (not recorded which). These receptors all stem from a human donor who was either an allogeneic HSCT recipient or a stem cell or donor lymphocyte infusion donor (not recorded which). It is not recorded whose cells these are; they may come from a transplant donor.

This clonotype appeared a few times. The rearrangement uses TRBV11-1 and TRBJ2-5, with D tentatively TRBD1 or TRBD2 (5 bases each). The CDR3 contains 21 residues. Trimming took 0 bases from V and 2 from J, leaving 28 bases between them. Germline loops: CDR1 SGHAT, CDR2 FQDESV (reference sequence). The CDR3 here is CASSLASAGTHLASSQETQYF. CDR3 bases: TGTGCCAGCAGCTTAGCGTCTGCTGGGACCCATTTAGCCAGTTCTCAAGAGACCCAGTACTTC.

J is TRBJ1-4 and V is TRBV7-9; D perhaps matches TRBD1 (5 bases). This CDR3 comprises 14 residues. Per germline, CDR1 SEHNR and CDR2 FQNEAQ (reference sequence). The V end lost 5 bases, the J end lost 8 bases, and 15 bases lay between the germline ends. CDR3 loop: CASSPTRGLEKLFF. The CDR3 nucleotides are TGTGCCAGCAGCCCGACGAGGGGTCTGGAAAAACTGTTTTTT.

The V and J genes are TRBV20-1 and TRBJ2-1, with TRBD2 matching over 13 bases. The CDR3 is made up of 16 amino acids. The J segment lost 8 bases and the V segment lost 0 bases, leaving 7 bases of the junction unmatched. Germline V CDR1 and CDR2: DFQATT, SNEGSKA (reference sequence). The CDR3 DNA is TGCAGTGCTAGAGAGCGGACTAGCGGGAGTATTTATGAGCAGTTCTTC. This sequence encodes CSARERTSGSIYEQFF.

This clonotype has ten or more counts. J is TRBJ2-7 and V is TRBV12-3 or TRBV12-4; D is possibly TRBD1 (6 bases). With 5 bases removed from V and 1 base from J, the gap between germline ends came to 9 bases. The CDR3 has 13 amino acids. CDR3 residues: CASSHGQSYEQYF. In nucleotides, the CDR3 is TGTGCCAGCAGTCATGGACAGTCCTACGAGCAGTACTTC.

This clonotype appeared a few times. V usage is TRBV12-3 or TRBV12-4 and J usage is TRBJ2-5; possible D gene TRBD2, 5 bases. V was shortened by 6 bases and J by 4 bases, with 12 bases between the two germline ends. The CDR3 has 13 residues. Here the CDR3 reads CASSIDRGETQYF. DNA of the CDR3: TGTGCCAGCAGCATTGACCGGGGAGAGACCCAGTACTTC.

The chain joins TRBV5-1 to TRBJ2-5, with 7 bases fitting TRBD1. From germline, CDR1 is SGHRS and CDR2 YFSETQ. V was clipped by 0 bases and J by 2 bases; unmatched bases: 4. The length of the CDR3 is 15 residues. Here the CDR3 DNA reads TGCGCCAGCAGCTTGGAGGGGGCGAAACAAGAGACCCAGTACTTC. Translated: CASSLEGAKQETQYF.

The chain combines TRBV12-3 or TRBV12-4 with TRBJ1-1; maybe TRBD1 (5 bases). The CDR3 contains 15 residues. Deletions cut 2 bases from V and 5 bases from J, with 15 bases between. The CDR3 is CASSLWGRGVTEAFF. DNA for the CDR3: TGTGCCAGCAGTTTATGGGGTAGGGGTGTGACTGAAGCTTTCTTT.

The chain uses TRBV2 and TRBJ2-7; D is ambiguous. This CDR3 spans 13 amino acids. Germline values: CDR1 SNHLY, CDR2 FYNNEI. With 6 bases removed from V and 3 bases from J, the gap between germline ends came to 12 bases. CDR3 residues: CASRGTRFYEQYF. The CDR3 coding sequence is TGTGCCAGCAGGGGAACTCGGTTCTACGAGCAGTACTTC.